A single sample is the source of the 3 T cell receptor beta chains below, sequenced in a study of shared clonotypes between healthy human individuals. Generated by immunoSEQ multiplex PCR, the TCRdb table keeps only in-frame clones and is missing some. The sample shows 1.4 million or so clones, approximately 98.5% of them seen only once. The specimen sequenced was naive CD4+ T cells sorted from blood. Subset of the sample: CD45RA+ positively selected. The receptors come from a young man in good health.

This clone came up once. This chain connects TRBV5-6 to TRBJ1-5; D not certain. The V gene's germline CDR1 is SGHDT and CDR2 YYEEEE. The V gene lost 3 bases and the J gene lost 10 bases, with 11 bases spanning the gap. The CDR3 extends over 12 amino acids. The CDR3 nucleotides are TGTGCCAGCAGCTCGTACACCAAACCCCAGCATTTT. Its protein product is CASSSYTKPQHF.

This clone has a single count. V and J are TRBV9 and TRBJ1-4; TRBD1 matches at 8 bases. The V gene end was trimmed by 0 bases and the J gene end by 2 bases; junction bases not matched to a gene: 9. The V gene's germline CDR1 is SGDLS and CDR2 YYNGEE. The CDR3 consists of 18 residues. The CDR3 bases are TGTGCCAGCAGCGTAGGAGACAGGGGAGGGCTCACTAATGAAAAACTGTTTTTT. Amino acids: CASSVGDRGGLTNEKLFF. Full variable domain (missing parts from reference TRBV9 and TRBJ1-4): DSGVTQTPKHLITATGQRVTLRCSPRSGDLSVYWYQQSLDQGLQFLIQYYNGEERAKGNILERFSAQQFPDLHSELNLSSLELGDSALYFCASSVGDRGGLTNEKLFFGSGTQLSVL.

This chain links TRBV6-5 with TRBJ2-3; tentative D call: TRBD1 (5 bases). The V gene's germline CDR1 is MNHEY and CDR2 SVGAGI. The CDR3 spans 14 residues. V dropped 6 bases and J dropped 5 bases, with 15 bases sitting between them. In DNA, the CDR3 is TGTGCCAGCAGCCAGACAGATCCAGGAGATACGCAGTATTTT. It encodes CASSQTDPGDTQYF.